Below are 11 T cell receptor beta chains sequenced from a single sample in a study of post-analysis software for immune sequencing data. Points from the study as a whole: There were a few TRBV segments more frequent in patients than controls, and TRBV5-6, TRBV5-1 and TRBV20-1 were among them.

The TCR beta cDNA libraries carried unique molecular identifiers. TCRdb redid the calling of the PCR reads with MiXCR, one entry per CDR3 protein. The sample holds about 540,000 distinct CDR3 sequences; 34% are singletons and the top ten take 6%. These receptors are not linked to any known antigen. The sequencing sample was made of blood. The receptors come from a girl under 18 with multiple sclerosis.

In its sample, this clonotype was seen a few times. A read error may be the cause here, since a much bigger clone is one base away. V is TRBV5-1 and J is TRBJ1-1, with D perhaps TRBD1 (5 bases). The CDR3 runs to 15 residues. V shed 3 bases and J shed 0 bases, with 12 bases lying between them. CDR1 and CDR2 from the germline V gene are SGHRS and YFSETQ. The CDR3 region is CASSWAGSMNTEAFF. CDR3 nucleotide sequence: TGCGCCAGCAGCTGGGCAGGGTCGATGAACACTGAAGCTTTCTTT.

V is TRBV5-1 and J is TRBJ1-2; D call uncertain. V lost 2 bases and J lost 3, with 14 bases in between. CDR3 length equals 15 residues. Germline-derived CDR1 and CDR2 are SGHRS and YFSETQ. The CDR3 loop reads CASSFLTGFDYGYTF. DNA of the CDR3: TGCGCCAGCAGCTTTTTAACGGGTTTTGACTATGGCTACACCTTC.

This clonotype has more than one count but fewer than ten. V is TRBV7-2 and J is TRBJ1-1; D gene uncertain. V was trimmed by 5 bases and J by 4 bases, leaving 11 bases between them. Per germline, CDR1 SGHTA and CDR2 FQGNSA. The CDR3 is made up of 13 amino acids. CDR3 loop: CASSHLLGTEAFF. Written as DNA, the CDR3 is TGTGCCAGCAGCCACCTTTTGGGCACTGAAGCTTTCTTT.

The genes are TRBV7-8 and TRBJ2-5; no clear D. V lost 5 bases and J 7 bases, leaving 14 bases between the germline ends. The CDR3 length is 13 residues. Germline V gene sequence: CDR1 SGHVS, CDR2 FQNEAQ. CDR3 sequence reads: CASSARFIGTQYF. CDR3 nucleotides: TGTGCCAGCAGCGCGAGGTTCATCGGGACCCAGTACTTC.

This rearrangement joins TRBV29-1 to TRBJ2-3, with D perhaps assigned TRBD1 or TRBD2 (5 bases each). Trimming cost V 7 bases and J 2 bases, with 10 bases left between them. This CDR3 spans 12 amino acids. Germline V CDR1 and CDR2: SQVTM, ANQGSEA. The CDR3 region is CSGGETTDTQYF. In nucleotides, the CDR3 is TGCAGCGGAGGGGAGACCACAGATACGCAGTATTTT.

A few counts support this clonotype. The rearrangement links TRBV4-1 to TRBJ2-7, with no clear D. Germline values: CDR1 MGHRA, CDR2 YSYEKL. This CDR3 is built from 17 residues. The V and J ends lost 0 bases and 1 base respectively, with 16 bases between them. Here the CDR3 reads CASSQDSKTAQSYEQYF. DNA for the CDR3: TGCGCCAGCAGCCAAGATTCGAAAACAGCCCAATCCTACGAGCAGTACTTC.

This clonotype showed up just a few times. The chain is built from TRBV20-1 and TRBJ2-4, with TRBD1 identical over 8 bases. The CDR3 runs to 14 residues. After removal of 6 bases from V and 3 bases from J, the junction contained 7 bases not matched to a gene. Germline V gene sequence: CDR1 DFQATT, CDR2 SNEGSKA (reference sequence). The CDR3 DNA is TGCAGTGCCGGGACAGGAGGGCTCAAAAACATTCAGTACTTC. Protein product: CSAGTGGLKNIQYF.

The V call is TRBV4-1, the J call TRBJ2-3; D uncertain. Trimming cost V 1 base and J 5 bases, with 10 bases left between them. The germline V gene has CDR1 MGHRA and CDR2 YSYEKL. This CDR3 spans 14 amino acids. The CDR3 region has the DNA TGCGCCAGCAGCCAAGTAATTCTCGTAGATACGCAGTATTTT. This translates into CASSQVILVDTQYF.

V gene TRBV18 combines with J gene TRBJ2-1; maybe TRBD2 (5 bases). Germline V CDR1 and CDR2: KGHSH, LQKENI. The CDR3 covers 13 residues. Trimming cost V 4 bases and J 8 bases, with 12 bases left between them. CDR3 in amino acids: CASSQPIGDEQFF. The CDR3 DNA reads TGTGCCAGCTCACAACCGATCGGGGATGAGCAGTTCTTC.

In this sample, this clonotype turned up a few times. V and J are TRBV10-3 and TRBJ1-2; no definite D call. The CDR3 sequence is 14 residues long. Germline values: CDR1 ENHRY, CDR2 SYGVKD. V lost 7 bases, J lost 1 base, and 13 bases lay in between. The CDR3 loop reads CAIKGAADNYGYTF. The DNA of the CDR3 is TGTGCCATCAAAGGAGCGGCAGATAACTATGGCTACACCTTC.

This clonotype was counted between two and nine times. The chain uses TRBV18 and TRBJ1-4, with unresolved D. The CDR3 totals 14 residues. Trimming removed 3 bases at V and 0 bases at J, with 5 bases between. Looked up from germline, CDR1 is KGHSH and CDR2 is LQKENI. CDR3 nucleotides: TGTGCCAGCTCACCCATCGCAACTAATGAAAAACTGTTTTTT. Amino acid sequence: CASSPIATNEKLFF.